This entry lists 5 T cell receptor beta chains sequenced from one sample in a study of naive and memory T cell subsets. An equimolar mix of two oligonucleotides served as the beta constant-region primer for TRBC1 and TRBC2. Four rounds of PCR amplified the ligated cDNA using nested alpha and beta constant-region primers plus SP2. TCRdb fed the UMI-ligation and nested PCR reads into MiXCR, producing one record per CDR3 protein. There are tens of thousands of distinct CDR3 sequences in the sample; about 10% occur only once, and 1.2% lies in the top ten. Specimen: naive CD8+ T cells from blood. The receptors here all came from a human donor in good health.

This clonotype appeared many times. The chain is built from TRBV6-5 and TRBJ2-7; 7 positions match TRBD2. Germline values: CDR1 MNHEY, CDR2 SVGAGI. J gave up 3 bases and V 0 bases, and 11 bases lay outside the gene matches. The CDR3 is 17 residues long. The CDR3 coding sequence is TGTGCCAGCAGTTACTCGAAAGGCGGGGGACGACACTACGAGCAGTACTTC. It codes for CASSYSKGGGRHYEQYF.

This clonotype showed up many times. J is TRBJ2-3 and V is TRBV27, with D uncertain. There are 13 residues in the CDR3. The germline V gene encodes CDR1 MNHEY and CDR2 SMNVEV (reference sequence). Trimming shortened V by 1 base and J by 1 base, and 3 bases separated the two germline ends. Here the CDR3 DNA reads TGTGCCAGCAGTTTATTTGGCACAGATACGCAGTATTTT. Its translation is CASSLFGTDTQYF.

The chain links TRBV6-2 or TRBV6-3 to TRBJ2-2; no firm D call. The CDR3 is 14 residues long. From germline, CDR1 is MNHEY and CDR2 SVGEGT. Trimming removed 0 bases at V and 2 bases at J, with 4 bases between. The chain's CDR3 is CASSYSQNTGELFF. The CDR3 bases are TGTGCCAGCAGTTACTCGCAAAACACCGGGGAGCTGTTTTTT.

V usage is TRBV6-2 or TRBV6-3 and J usage is TRBJ1-2, with D possibly TRBD1 on 6 matching bases. Trimming took 2 bases from V and 4 from J, leaving 14 bases between them. Germline CDR1 is MNHEY and CDR2 is SVGEGT. This CDR3 comprises 15 residues. CDR3 sequence: CASSYGIGRGYGYTF. The CDR3 DNA follows: TGTGCCAGCAGTTACGGCATCGGCAGGGGCTATGGCTACACCTTC.

On this clonotype: An end of the junction does not agree with germline; a read error may underlie this. Here the CDR3 reads CATTGYSPGLVSYEQYF. The CDR3 DNA sequence: TGTGCCACCACTGGCTACTCCCCGGGACTAGTTTCCTACGAGCAGTATTTC. This chain joins TRBV28 and TRBJ2-7, with 8 bases that match TRBD2. This CDR3 is built from 17 residues. Germline V gene data show CDR1 as MDHEN and CDR2 as SYDVKM.